Following are 13 T cell receptor beta chains from one sample sequenced in a study of T cells in Graves' hyperthyroidism and ophthalmopathy. RNA transcripts provided the source from which TCR beta CDR3 regions were amplified. During a first-round RT-PCR of the TCR CDR3, the HTBI primer set was used. TCRdb reprocessed the multiplex PCR reads via MiXCR and lists one record per CDR3 protein. The sample lists 650,000 to 800,000 distinct CDR3 sequences, nearly 45% seen once, with more than 7% in the top ten. What was sequenced was peripheral blood or thyroid tissue (not recorded which). Source of these receptors: an adult man with Graves' disease, either hyperthyroidism or ophthalmopathy (not recorded which).

Only a few counts were recorded for this clonotype. The chain is built from TRBV7-6 and TRBJ1-1; D is possibly TRBD1 (5 bases). Germline lookup yields CDR1 SGHVS and CDR2 FNYEAQ. There are 17 residues in the CDR3. Trimming removed 5 bases from V and 1 base from J, with 20 bases in between. CDR3 bases: TGTGCCAGCAGCCCGTACTGGTTCGGGGGGACGAACACTGAAGCTTTCTTT. Translated, it gives CASSPYWFGGTNTEAFF.

The chain links TRBV7-9 to TRBJ1-4; TRBD1 is a possible D gene (5 bases). Trimming left V 5 bases short and J 4 bases short, with 14 bases between. Germline CDR1 and CDR2: SEHNR and FQNEAQ (reference sequence). The CDR3 extends over 15 amino acids. CDR3 region: CASSLRSGSNEKLFF. In DNA form, the CDR3 reads TGTGCCAGCAGCCTAAGATCAGGGAGTAATGAAAAACTGTTTTTT.

J is TRBJ1-2 and V is TRBV18; D unclear. The CDR3 has 14 residues. Trimming removed 2 bases from V and 4 bases from J, with 11 bases in between. CDR1 and CDR2 (germline): KGHSH, LQKENI. CDR3 amino acids: CASSPNSPIYGYTF. For the CDR3, the DNA is TGTGCCAGCTCACCAAACAGCCCCATCTATGGCTACACCTTC.

This clonotype was picked up a small number of times. The chain recombines TRBV13 with TRBJ1-1; unclear D gene. Germline CDR1 and CDR2: PRHDT and FYEKMQ (reference sequence). Trimming removed 2 bases at V and 1 base at J, with 11 bases between. CDR3 length: 15 amino acids. The CDR3 nucleotides read TGTGCCAGCAGCTTACGCCGGGGAGGGAACACTGAAGCTTTCTTT. This gives the protein CASSLRRGGNTEAFF.

V and J are TRBV24-1 and TRBJ1-2, with D possibly being TRBD1 (5 bases). This CDR3 contains 13 residues. Germline CDR1 KGHDR, CDR2 SFDVKD. Trimming shortened V by 1 base and J by 6 bases, and 8 bases separated the two germline ends. The CDR3 nucleotides are TGTGCCACCAGTGATTTAGGGGTAGATGGCTACACCTTC. It translates to CATSDLGVDGYTF.

This clonotype showed up many times. The genes are TRBV7-9 and TRBJ1-2; 8 bases match TRBD1. The CDR3 covers 15 residues. Germline V lookup: CDR1 SEHNR, CDR2 FQNEAQ (reference sequence). Trimming took 4 bases from V and 6 from J; bases not matched to a gene: 10. The CDR3 spells CASSSPGQGRHGYTF. The DNA of the CDR3 is TGTGCCAGCAGCTCCCCCGGACAGGGACGGCATGGCTACACCTTC.

A note on this clonotype: The junction departs from the called germline gene at one end, perhaps through a read error. The V gene is TRBV10-2, the J gene TRBJ1-5; 8 nucleotides line up with TRBD1. Germline V lookup: CDR1 WSHSY, CDR2 SAAADI. The CDR3 extends over 15 amino acids. CDR3 bases: TGTGCTAGTGGTTTGGCTACGACAGGGGATCAGCCCCAGCATTTT. It codes for CASGLATTGDQPQHF.

The V call is TRBV7-6, the J call TRBJ1-1, with a possible D match to TRBD1 (6 bases). Germline V gives CDR1 SGHVS, CDR2 FNYEAQ. V gave up 5 bases and J gave up 4 bases, with 14 bases separating them. The length of the CDR3 is 14 residues. The CDR3 sequence: CASSQIGQITEAFF. CDR3 coding DNA: TGTGCCAGCAGCCAAATAGGACAGATCACTGAAGCTTTCTTT.

The CDR3 region is CASSFDSLGPQHF. CDR3 nucleotides: TGTGCCAGCAGTTTTGACAGCCTTGGGCCCCAGCATTTT. V and J are TRBV12-3 or TRBV12-4 and TRBJ1-5, with D possibly matching TRBD1 (5 bases). The V gene lost 3 bases and the J gene lost 9 bases, with 12 bases spanning the gap. CDR3 length equals 13 residues.

The chain uses TRBV12-3 or TRBV12-4 and TRBJ1-1; maybe TRBD1 (5 bases). CDR3 length: 15 amino acids. Trimming took 6 bases from V and 1 from J, leaving 15 bases between them. The CDR3 region has the DNA TGTGCCAGCAGCCTTAGAGGGGCAGGGAACACTGAAGCTTTCTTT. This gives the protein CASSLRGAGNTEAFF.

This clonotype was observed a single time. The chain combines TRBV15 with TRBJ2-6; D unclear. The V and J ends lost 3 bases and 4 bases respectively, with 13 bases between them. Germline CDR1 reads LNHNV; CDR2 reads YYDKDF (reference sequence). The CDR3 runs to 16 residues. In DNA form, the CDR3 reads TGTGCCACCAGCAGTTATTTCGGAGTCGGGGCCAACGTCCTGACTTTC. Its protein product is CATSSYFGVGANVLTF.

This clonotype has a count of ten or more. The chain couples TRBV24-1 to TRBJ1-5, with a weak D call TRBD1 (6 bases). V was trimmed by 3 bases and J by 0 bases, leaving 8 bases between them. Germline V gives CDR1 KGHDR, CDR2 SFDVKD. This CDR3 is 15 amino acids long. DNA for the CDR3: TGTGCCACCAGTGATAGGGGGGATAGCAATCAGCCCCAGCATTTT. It encodes CATSDRGDSNQPQHF.

Concerning this clonotype: A read error is possible here, since a much larger clone lies one base away. This chain connects TRBV7-2 to TRBJ2-2, with a possible D match to TRBD1 (5 bases). The V gene lost 1 base and the J gene lost 3 bases, with 6 bases spanning the gap. The length of the CDR3 is 14 residues. The V gene's germline CDR1 is SGHTA and CDR2 FQGNSA. DNA of the CDR3: TGTGCCAGCAGCTTAGGACAGTACACCGGGGAGCTGTTTTTT. Its translation: CASSLGQYTGELFF.